Here is one T cell receptor (beta chain) with its context. Its antigen is not identified. Trimming stripped 5 bases from V and 1 base from J, with 13 bases between. Germline V gene data show CDR1 as SGHVS and CDR2 as FQNEAQ. CDR3 length: 15 residues. The data derive from a study of T cell repertoires in cytomegalovirus infection. Study as a whole: An indication of both CMV infection and matching HLA type came from public TCR beta signatures. Study outcomes and limitations: CMV-specific HLA-C-restricted TCR beta clonotypes dominated the ex vivo response.

TCRdb ran MiXCR on the reads and lists one entry per CDR3 protein. Among around 180,000 distinct CDR3 sequences, 28% were seen once, and the ten largest hold approximately 30%. The chain carries TRBV7-8 and TRBJ2-3, with a possible D match to TRBD2 (5 bases). Sequenced: PBMCs. The TCR comes from a human donor in good health (CMV status not recorded). Some clones in this sample may be carry-over from other donors' samples. The CDR3, as DNA: TGTGCCAGCAGCCGGGGAACACAGCGCACAGATACGCAGTATTTT. It encodes CASSRGTQRTDTQYF.